This is a list of T cell receptor beta chains from one sample in a study of T cells in localized non-small cell lung cancer. Using immunoSEQ multiplex PCR, the repertoire was profiled, and TCRdb retains in-frame clones only, with some absent. This sample has 30,000 to 40,000 clones, with approximately 78% found just once. The material sequenced was peripheral blood, taken before any cancer treatment. The receptors stem from a male donor aged 60 or over with stage II squamous cell lung carcinoma. CDR3s include the opening cysteine and the closing phenylalanine or tryptophan. The D gene is left open where the match is weak. Part of the rows lack a size; the others show once, few, many or a class for expanded clones.

length: 15; V: TRBV19; J: TRBJ2-7; size: -; D: -; CDR3: CASSIEVGGTYEQYF; DNA: TGTGCCAGTAGTATCGAGGTAGGAGGGACCTACGAGCAGTACTTC
length: 13; V: TRBV9; J: TRBJ1-6; size: -; D: TRBD1; CDR3: CASAGTENSPLHF; DNA: TGTGCCAGCGCCGGGACAGAGAATTCACCCCTCCACTTT
length: 11; V: TRBV20-1; J: TRBJ2-4; size: once; D: -; CDR3: CSARTQNIQYF; DNA: TGCAGTGCTAGGACGCAAAACATTCAGTACTTC
length: 16; V: TRBV4-1; J: TRBJ1-2; size: -; D: TRBD1; CDR3: CASSQEGQGANYGYTF; DNA: TGCGCCAGCAGCCAAGAGGGACAGGGGGCGAACTATGGCTACACCTTC
length: 13; V: TRBV9; J: TRBJ2-5; size: -; D: TRBD1; CDR3: CASRGQGEETQYF; DNA: TGTGCCAGCAGGGGACAGGGGGAGGAGACCCAGTACTTC
length: 16; V: TRBV25-1; J: TRBJ1-2; size: -; D: TRBD1; CDR3: CASSPGQGVAVGGYTF; DNA: TGTGCCAGCAGCCCGGGACAGGGGGTAGCGGTAGGTGGTTACACCTTC
length: 14; V: TRBV18; J: TRBJ1-2; size: -; D: -; CDR3: CASSPPTQRYGYTF; DNA: TGTGCCAGCTCACCACCGACTCAGCGCTATGGCTACACCTTC
length: 15; V: TRBV5-6; J: TRBJ1-2; size: -; D: -; CDR3: CASSFLRQGLYGYTF; DNA: TGTGCCAGCAGCTTTTTAAGGCAGGGCCTCTATGGCTACACCTTC
length: 16; V: TRBV18; J: TRBJ2-1; size: once; D: TRBD2; CDR3: CASSPGLAGANNEQFF; DNA: TGTGCCAGCTCACCAGGACTAGCGGGAGCGAACAATGAGCAGTTCTTC
length: 12; V: TRBV29-1; J: TRBJ1-1; size: many; D: -; CDR3: CSASEGDTEAFF; DNA: TGCAGCGCCTCCGAGGGGGACACTGAAGCTTTCTTT
length: 15; V: TRBV6-5; J: TRBJ2-3; size: -; D: -; CDR3: CASSYLFGSTDTQYF; DNA: TGTGCCAGCAGTTACCTATTTGGGAGCACAGATACGCAGTATTTT
length: 18; V: TRBV14; J: TRBJ2-3; size: -; D: TRBD2; CDR3: CASSQDPRRLATTDTQYF; DNA: TGTGCCAGCAGCCAAGATCCCCGGAGACTAGCAACCACAGATACGCAGTATTTT
length: 17; V: TRBV18; J: TRBJ1-5; size: -; D: TRBD1; CDR3: CASSPPGQGSSRQPQHF; DNA: TGTGCCAGCTCACCTCCGGGACAGGGAAGTTCGAGACAGCCCCAGCATTTT
length: 12; V: TRBV13; J: TRBJ2-7; size: few; D: -; CDR3: CASSLEGNEQYF; DNA: TGTGCCAGCAGCTTAGAGGGGAACGAGCAGTACTTC
length: 17; V: TRBV27; J: TRBJ1-1; size: -; D: -; CDR3: CASSKQGAGYTAAEAFF; DNA: TGTGCCAGCAGTAAGCAGGGAGCGGGGTACACTGCTGCTGAAGCTTTCTTT
length: 14; V: TRBV2; J: TRBJ1-2; size: -; D: TRBD1; CDR3: CASSRGQGVWGYTF; DNA: TGTGCCAGCAGCCGAGGACAGGGAGTTTGGGGCTACACCTTC
length: 12; V: TRBV2; J: TRBJ1-2; size: -; D: -; CDR3: CASSDRGGGYTF; DNA: TGTGCCAGCAGTGACAGGGGTGGTGGCTACACCTTC
length: 18; V: TRBV7-2; J: TRBJ2-1; size: -; D: TRBD2; CDR3: CASSVSGRSLTSYNEQFF; DNA: TGTGCCAGCAGCGTCAGCGGGAGGAGTTTAACCTCCTACAATGAGCAGTTCTTC
length: 15; V: TRBV6-6; J: TRBJ1-1; size: -; D: TRBD1; CDR3: CASRKQGARGTEAFF; DNA: TGTGCCAGCAGAAAACAGGGGGCGCGGGGAACTGAAGCTTTCTTT
length: 15; V: TRBV11-2; J: TRBJ1-1; size: -; D: -; CDR3: CASSLDRVGPLEAFF; DNA: TGTGCCAGCAGCTTAGACAGGGTTGGACCTCTTGAAGCTTTCTTT
length: 14; V: TRBV14; J: TRBJ1-6; size: -; D: -; CDR3: CASSQRGYNSPLHF; DNA: TGTGCCAGCAGCCAACGGGGCTATAATTCACCCCTCCACTTT
length: 13; V: TRBV19; J: TRBJ1-5; size: -; D: -; CDR3: CASSGGGDQPQHF; DNA: TGTGCCAGTAGTGGGGGAGGGGATCAGCCCCAGCATTTT
length: 16; V: TRBV27; J: TRBJ2-7; size: few; D: TRBD1; CDR3: CASSYSTGGLTYEQYF; DNA: TGTGCCAGCAGTTATTCTACAGGGGGCCTCACCTACGAGCAGTACTTC
length: 15; V: TRBV12-5; J: TRBJ2-7; size: -; D: TRBD1; CDR3: CASGLPGQGPYEQYF; DNA: TGTGCTAGTGGTTTGCCGGGACAGGGGCCCTACGAGCAGTACTTC
length: 17; V: TRBV16; J: TRBJ1-6; size: -; D: -; CDR3: CASSYNRVSSYNSPLHF; DNA: TGTGCCAGCAGCTACAACAGGGTTAGCTCCTATAATTCACCCCTCCACTTT
length: 17; V: TRBV11-2; J: TRBJ2-3; size: -; D: TRBD2; CDR3: CASSPTGTSGGPDTQYF; DNA: TGTGCCAGCAGCCCCACCGGGACTAGCGGGGGGCCAGATACGCAGTATTTT
length: 13; V: TRBV14; J: TRBJ1-1; size: few; D: -; CDR3: CASSQDQNTEAFF; DNA: TGTGCCAGCAGCCAAGATCAGAACACTGAAGCTTTCTTT
length: 13; V: TRBV30; J: TRBJ1-1; size: -; D: -; CDR3: CAWSVKGTGTAFF; DNA: TGTGCCTGGAGTGTAAAAGGAACGGGAACGGCTTTCTTT
length: 11; V: TRBV6-1; J: TRBJ2-2; size: few; D: -; CDR3: CASSPTGELFF; DNA: TGTGCCAGCAGCCCCACCGGGGAGCTGTTTTTT
length: 15; V: TRBV6-5; J: TRBJ1-2; size: -; D: -; CDR3: CASSYFGGANYGYTF; DNA: TGTGCCAGCAGTTACTTCGGAGGGGCTAACTATGGCTACACCTTC
length: 12; V: TRBV7-2; J: TRBJ1-3; size: -; D: -; CDR3: CASSLAADTIYF; DNA: TGTGCCAGCAGCTTAGCCGCCGACACCATATATTTT
length: 16; V: TRBV5-1; J: TRBJ2-1; size: -; D: TRBD1; CDR3: CASSTGQGAPWNEQFF; DNA: TGCGCCAGCAGCACGGGACAGGGGGCTCCCTGGAATGAGCAGTTCTTC
length: 17; V: TRBV29-1; J: TRBJ1-1; size: few; D: TRBD1; CDR3: CSVEDYRQGVRGTEAFF; DNA: TGCAGCGTTGAAGATTACCGACAGGGGGTGCGTGGGACTGAAGCTTTCTTT
length: 15; V: TRBV2; J: TRBJ1-5; size: -; D: TRBD1; CDR3: CASSSDRGSHQPQHF; DNA: TGTGCCAGCAGTTCGGACAGGGGATCCCATCAGCCCCAGCATTTT
length: 14; V: TRBV5-5; J: TRBJ2-1; size: -; D: -; CDR3: CASSLWGSYNEQFF; DNA: TGTGCCAGCAGCTTGTGGGGGAGCTACAATGAGCAGTTCTTC
length: 16; V: TRBV7-2; J: TRBJ2-2; size: -; D: -; CDR3: CASSPRGSANTGELFF; DNA: TGTGCCAGCAGTCCACGGGGGAGCGCGAACACCGGGGAGCTGTTTTTT
length: 14; V: TRBV7-9; J: TRBJ1-1; size: -; D: TRBD1; CDR3: CASGLGTGEWEAFF; DNA: TGTGCCAGCGGCCTCGGGACAGGGGAGTGGGAAGCTTTCTTT
length: 15; V: TRBV11-2; J: TRBJ2-2; size: -; D: -; CDR3: CASSLGTWGTGELFF; DNA: TGTGCCAGCAGCTTAGGAACATGGGGGACCGGGGAGCTGTTTTTT
length: 17; V: TRBV5-6; J: TRBJ2-5; size: -; D: -; CDR3: CASSLTRGRKVRETQYF; DNA: TGTGCCAGCAGCTTGACCAGGGGCCGGAAGGTGAGAGAGACCCAGTACTTC
length: 15; V: TRBV7-9; J: TRBJ2-5; size: -; D: -; CDR3: CASSPGTFHQETQYF; DNA: TGTGCCAGCAGCCCCGGGACTTTCCACCAAGAGACCCAGTACTTC
length: 15; V: TRBV2; J: TRBJ1-4; size: many; D: -; CDR3: CASSRDGKNNEKLFF; DNA: TGTGCCAGCAGCCGGGACGGGAAAAATAATGAAAAACTGTTTTTT
length: 15; V: TRBV6-1; J: TRBJ1-2; size: once; D: TRBD1; CDR3: CASSEAPGQAYGYTF; DNA: TGTGCCAGCAGTGAAGCCCCTGGACAGGCCTATGGCTACACCTTC
length: 15; V: TRBV6-1; J: TRBJ1-5; size: -; D: -; CDR3: CASSLGIGGNQPQHF; DNA: TGTGCCAGCAGTTTGGGAATAGGAGGCAATCAGCCCCAGCATTTT
length: 16; V: TRBV5-1; J: TRBJ1-3; size: -; D: -; CDR3: CASSRLLGGSGNTIYF; DNA: TGCGCCAGCAGCCGTCTTCTTGGGGGCAGTGGAAACACCATATATTTT
length: 14; V: TRBV2; J: TRBJ2-7; size: -; D: -; CDR3: CASISPSDAYEQYF; DNA: TGTGCCAGCATAAGCCCTAGCGACGCCTACGAGCAGTACTTC
length: 13; V: TRBV27; J: TRBJ2-7; size: -; D: -; CDR3: CASSLSLSYEQYF; DNA: TGTGCCAGCAGTTTATCTTTGTCCTACGAGCAGTACTTC
length: 14; V: TRBV27; J: TRBJ2-7; size: -; D: TRBD1; CDR3: CASSKGQGGYEQYF; DNA: TGTGCCAGCAGTAAAGGACAGGGGGGCTACGAGCAGTACTTC
length: 13; V: TRBV12-5; J: TRBJ2-5; size: -; D: -; CDR3: CASGLWEAETQYF; DNA: TGTGCTAGTGGTTTGTGGGAAGCCGAGACCCAGTACTTC
length: 14; V: TRBV6-5; J: TRBJ1-1; size: -; D: -; CDR3: CASSTNQGPTEAFF; DNA: TGTGCCAGCAGTACGAACCAGGGCCCCACTGAAGCTTTCTTT
length: 14; V: TRBV5-1; J: TRBJ2-5; size: -; D: TRBD1; CDR3: CASSLLDREETQYF; DNA: TGCGCCAGCAGCTTGCTAGACAGGGAAGAGACCCAGTACTTC
length: 14; V: TRBV6-5; J: TRBJ1-1; size: -; D: -; CDR3: CASSRTAYNTEAFF; DNA: TGTGCCAGCAGCCGAACAGCATACAACACTGAAGCTTTCTTT
length: 13; V: TRBV7-2; J: TRBJ2-2; size: -; D: -; CDR3: CASSLRRSGELFF; DNA: TGTGCCAGCAGCTTACGACGGTCCGGGGAGCTGTTTTTT
length: 15; V: TRBV2; J: TRBJ2-1; size: -; D: TRBD2; CDR3: CASSSTSGSYNEQFF; DNA: TGTGCCAGCAGTTCGACTAGCGGCTCCTACAATGAGCAGTTCTTC
length: 13; V: TRBV5-8; J: TRBJ2-1; size: -; D: -; CDR3: CASSPGPRNEQFF; DNA: TGTGCCAGCAGCCCGGGACCCAGGAATGAGCAGTTCTTC
length: 16; V: TRBV5-1; J: TRBJ2-4; size: once; D: TRBD2; CDR3: CASSPTSGGPQNIQYF; DNA: TGCGCCAGCAGCCCCACTAGCGGGGGGCCCCAAAACATTCAGTACTTC
length: 15; V: TRBV2; J: TRBJ1-2; size: -; D: -; CDR3: CASSEDPHGDYGYTF; DNA: TGTGCCAGCAGTGAAGACCCCCACGGGGACTATGGCTACACCTTC
length: 12; V: TRBV6-1; J: TRBJ2-7; size: -; D: -; CDR3: CASSRGQSEQYF; DNA: TGTGCCAGCAGCCGAGGACAGTCCGAGCAGTACTTC